Described below is a single TCR beta chain sequence and its context. Here immunoSEQ multiplex PCR was the method, and the copy in TCRdb shows in-frame clones only, minus some. Here the sample spans some 74,000 clones, under 95% being singletons. The entry originates in a study of T cells after somatic rescue of genetic block. There are 16 residues in the CDR3. CDR1 is LGHNA, CDR2 YSLEER, per germline. Trimming removed 4 bases from V and 0 bases from J, with 12 bases in between. The J gene is TRBJ1-4, the V gene TRBV4-3; D not certain. The material sequenced was peripheral blood mononuclear cells (PBMCs). The origin of this receptor is a man aged 30-40 years. The CDR3 DNA reads as TGCGCCAGCAGCCGAACCGGGTTCTCAACTAATGAAAAACTGTTTTTT. Translated: CASSRTGFSTNEKLFF.